A single sample gave rise to the 10 T cell receptor beta chains below, sequenced in a study of beta chain features in type 1 diabetes. Reverse transcription of all isolated RNA meant that expressed TCRB transcripts were sequenced. Method: immunoSEQ multiplex PCR; TCRdb's copy keeps in-frame clones and lacks some. The table has under 50,000 clones, roughly 49% seen once. Sequencing was carried out using Tregs from blood. Receptors were obtained from a woman under 30 in good health.

This sequence joins TRBV7-2 and TRBJ2-5, with 9 bases lining up with TRBD2. This CDR3 spans 14 amino acids. Trimming at V came to 1 base and at J to 5 bases, leaving 2 bases not matched to a gene. Germline lookup yields CDR1 SGHTA and CDR2 FQGNSA. Here the CDR3 DNA reads TGTGCCAGCAGCTTAGGGACTAGCGTTGAGACCCAGTACTTC. It translates to CASSLGTSVETQYF.

This clone was counted only a few times. The chain joins TRBV10-2 to TRBJ1-1; D perhaps matches TRBD1 (6 bases). V shed 4 bases and J shed 0 bases, with 12 bases lying between them. The CDR3 totals 15 residues. Germline values: CDR1 WSHSY, CDR2 SAAADI. CDR3 residues: CASSADRSMNTEAFF. CDR3 coding DNA: TGCGCCAGCAGTGCGGACAGAAGCATGAACACTGAAGCTTTCTTT.

The rearrangement joins TRBV2 to TRBJ1-5, with 10 bases identical to TRBD1. The CDR3 loop spans 14 amino acids. V lost 5 bases, J lost 6 bases, and 4 bases stayed unmatched. The germline CDR1 and CDR2 sequences are SNHLY and FYNNEI. CDR3 residues: CASSSDRGRQPQHF. CDR3 bases: TGTGCCAGCAGTTCTGACAGGGGGCGTCAGCCCCAGCATTTT.

V is TRBV5-6 and J is TRBJ2-5; D is ambiguous. With the DNA end fitting TRBJ2-7 better, the J assignment may be wrong. The CDR3 has 11 residues. Per germline, CDR1 SGHDT and CDR2 YYEEEE. The CDR3 nucleotides read TGTGCCAGCAGCTTGACCTACGAGCAGTACTTC. Its protein product is CASSLTYEQYF.

This clone was counted between two and nine times. The V and J genes are TRBV29-1 and TRBJ2-5, with D possibly TRBD1 on 5 matching bases. This CDR3 comprises 13 residues. V was clipped by 4 bases and J by 5 bases, with 14 bases between them. The germline CDR1 and CDR2 sequences are SQVTM and ANQGSEA. CDR3 coding DNA: TGCAGCGTTGGGGGCAGCCTAGGGGAGACCCAGTACTTC. As protein: CSVGGSLGETQYF.

The gene calls are TRBV6-1 and TRBJ2-1; 9 nucleotides agree with TRBD1. The V and J ends lost 10 bases and 4 bases, in that order; junction bases with no gene match: 8. This CDR3 is built from 14 residues. The V gene's germline CDR1 is MNHNS and CDR2 SASEGT. CDR3 coding DNA: TGTGCCACCAAGGACAGGGGATTGTACAATGAGCAGTTCTTC. Translation: CATKDRGLYNEQFF.

This clone has a single count. V gene TRBV7-8 combines with J gene TRBJ2-1, with 13 bases fitting TRBD2. Germline loops: CDR1 SGHVS, CDR2 FQNEAQ. V lost 4 bases, J lost 0 bases, and 6 bases stayed unmatched. The CDR3 contains 18 residues. CDR3 nucleotide sequence: TGTGCCAGCAGCTCAACCGGGACTAGCGGGGTCTCCTACAATGAGCAGTTCTTC. It yields the protein CASSSTGTSGVSYNEQFF.

The chain joins TRBV2 to TRBJ1-5; 8 nucleotides align to TRBD1. The CDR3 runs 14 residues. With V trimmed by 6 bases and J by 5 bases, 6 bases remained unmatched. Germline CDR1 is SNHLY and CDR2 is FYNNEI. CDR3 loop: CASSYGQGYQPQHF. DNA of the CDR3: TGTGCCAGCAGCTACGGACAGGGTTATCAGCCCCAGCATTTT.

This clone occurred a few times. The rearrangement joins TRBV7-9 to TRBJ1-3; D possibly corresponds to TRBD1 (6 bases). CDR1 SEHNR and CDR2 FQNEAQ come from the germline V gene (reference sequence). The CDR3 is 13 amino acids. Trimming left V 6 bases short and J 3 bases short, with 9 bases between. CDR3 DNA sequence: TGTGCCAGCAGTAAGGACAGTGGAAACACCATATATTTT. It translates to CASSKDSGNTIYF.

This clone has a handful of counts. The rearrangement joins TRBV2 to TRBJ1-1; possible D gene TRBD1, 6 bases. Germline V gene lookup returns CDR1 SNHLY and CDR2 FYNNEI. The CDR3 spans 11 residues. V was clipped by 6 bases and J by 7 bases, with 9 bases between them. The CDR3 DNA is TGTGCCAGCAGGGCGGACAGTGAAGCTTTCTTT. Amino acids: CASRADSEAFF.